These 7 T cell receptor beta chains were sequenced from one sample in a study of blood T cell repertoires in COVID-19. Method: immunoSEQ multiplex PCR; TCRdb's copy keeps in-frame clones and lacks some. The sample contains 400,000 or so clones, 75% to 90% of which appear only once. The sample was peripheral blood. The source of these receptors is a woman aged 40 to 50 with COVID-19, enrolled during active disease.

This sequence joins TRBV7-2 and TRBJ2-1; 7 nucleotides agree with TRBD2. The germline V gene has CDR1 SGHTA and CDR2 FQGNSA. This CDR3 contains 17 residues. V trimming: 1 base; J trimming: 7 bases; junction bases outside the gene matches: 13. The CDR3 loop is CASSLGMGGRMNNEQFF. CDR3 DNA sequence: TGTGCCAGCAGCTTAGGAATGGGCGGGAGAATGAATAATGAGCAGTTCTTC.

The V and J genes are TRBV12-3 or TRBV12-4 and TRBJ1-1; D unclear. CDR3 size: 12 residues. V lost 2 bases to trimming and J lost 11 bases, with 12 bases between them. Here the CDR3 DNA reads TGTGCCAGCAGTTTAATACAGCTCGAGGCTTTCTTT. Amino acids: CASSLIQLEAFF.

The chain joins TRBV6-4 to TRBJ2-3; 10 nucleotides match TRBD2. The length of the CDR3 is 16 residues. CDR1 MRHNA and CDR2 SNTAGT come from the germline V gene. J lost 0 bases, V lost 5 bases, and 5 bases had no gene match. The CDR3 sequence is CASSQLAGPSTDTQYF. CDR3 bases: TGTGCCAGCAGTCAACTAGCGGGACCTAGCACAGATACGCAGTATTTT.

V and J are TRBV7-6 and TRBJ1-2; tentative D call: TRBD1 (6 bases). CDR1 SGHVS and CDR2 FNYEAQ come from the germline V gene. This CDR3 region has 14 residues. V was clipped by 1 base and J by 4 bases, with 10 bases between them. The CDR3 bases are TGTGCCAGCAGCTTAGACAAGGACAGCTATGGCTACACCTTC. Residues: CASSLDKDSYGYTF.

This chain uses TRBV18 with TRBJ2-3; 7 bases line up with TRBD2. V lost 6 bases and J lost 3; bases outside the gene matches: 9. This CDR3 spans 15 amino acids. The V gene's germline CDR1 is KGHSH and CDR2 LQKENI. The CDR3 sequence: CASSGGRALTDTQYF. CDR3 coding DNA: TGTGCCAGCTCCGGTGGGAGGGCCTTGACAGATACGCAGTATTTT.

V is TRBV10-3 and J is TRBJ1-1, with 8 bases lining up with TRBD1. J was trimmed by 4 bases and V by 2 bases; bases with no gene match: 6. The length of the CDR3 is 15 residues. The V gene's germline CDR1 is ENHRY and CDR2 SYGVKD. As DNA, the CDR3 is TGTGCCATCAGTGAGGGACAGGGCGTGAGCACTGAAGCTTTCTTT. Encoded protein: CAISEGQGVSTEAFF.

The chain couples TRBV28 to TRBJ2-7; 9 nucleotides align to TRBD2. Per the germline V gene, CDR1 is MDHEN and CDR2 is SYDVKM. There are 14 residues in the CDR3. V lost 2 bases and J lost 5; bases outside the gene matches: 4. CDR3 sequence: CASSLGAGGHEQYF. The CDR3 DNA reads as TGTGCCAGCAGTTTAGGAGCGGGAGGTCACGAGCAGTACTTC.